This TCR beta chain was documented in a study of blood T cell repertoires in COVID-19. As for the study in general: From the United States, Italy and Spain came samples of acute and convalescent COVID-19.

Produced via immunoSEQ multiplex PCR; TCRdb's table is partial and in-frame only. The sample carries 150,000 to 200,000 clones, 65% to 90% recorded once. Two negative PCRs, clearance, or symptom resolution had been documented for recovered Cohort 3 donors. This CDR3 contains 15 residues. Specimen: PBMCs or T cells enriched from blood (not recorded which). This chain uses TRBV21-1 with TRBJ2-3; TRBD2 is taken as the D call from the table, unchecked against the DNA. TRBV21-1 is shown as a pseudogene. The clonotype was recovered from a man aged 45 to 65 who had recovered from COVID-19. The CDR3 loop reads CARLTSTASTDTQYF. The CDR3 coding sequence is TGTGCCAGGCTGACTAGCACTGCTAGCACAGATACGCAGTATTTT.